Described below is a single T cell receptor (beta chain) sequence and its context. What it binds is not known. Germline V gene lookup returns CDR1 SGHDT and CDR2 YYEEEE. Between the trimmed V and J ends, which lost 4 bases and 4 bases, there was a span of 6 bases. This CDR3 contains 12 residues. This entry belongs to a study of a mutant IDH1 vaccine in newly diagnosed glioma. Study context: The first vaccination came 4-6 weeks after radiotherapy alone, or with temozolomide cycles.

As for time point: week 5, during vaccination. With topical imiquimod, each dose of the vaccine consisted of 300 ug of mutant IDH1 20-mer peptide. The method was immunoSEQ multiplex PCR; TCRdb's version includes in-frame clones alone and lacks a portion of them. This sample has 50,000 to 75,000 clones, with 80% to 90% found just once. This chain uses TRBV5-6 with TRBJ1-3; no definite D call. The sample consisted of PBMCs, taken from a glioma patient whose treatment included an IDH1 peptide vaccine. The TCR sequence derives from a woman in her 50s with glioma. The CDR3 protein is CASSPGGNTIYF. DNA for the CDR3: TGTGCCAGCAGCCCCGGGGGAAACACCATATATTTT. The variable domain in full, with the rest retrieved from reference TRBV5-6 and TRBJ1-3, is DAGVTQSPTHLIKTRGQQVTLRCSPKSGHDTVSWYQQALGQGPQFIFQYYEEEERQRGNFPDRFSGHQFPNYSSELNVNALLLGDSALYLCASSPGGNTIYFGEGSWLTVV.